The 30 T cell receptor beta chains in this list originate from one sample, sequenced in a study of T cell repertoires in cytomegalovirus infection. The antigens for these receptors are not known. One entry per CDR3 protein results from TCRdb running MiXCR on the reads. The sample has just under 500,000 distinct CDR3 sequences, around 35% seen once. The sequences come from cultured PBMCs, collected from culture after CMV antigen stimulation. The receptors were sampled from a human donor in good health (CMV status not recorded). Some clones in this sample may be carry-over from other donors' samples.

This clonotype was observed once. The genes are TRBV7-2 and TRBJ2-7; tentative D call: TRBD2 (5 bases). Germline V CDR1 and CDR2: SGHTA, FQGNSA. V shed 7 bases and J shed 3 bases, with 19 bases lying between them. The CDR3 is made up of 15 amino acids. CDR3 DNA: TGTGCCAGCACTCATATTGGACTTGGGAACTACGAGCAGTACTTC. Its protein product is CASTHIGLGNYEQYF.

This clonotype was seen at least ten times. In DNA form, the CDR3 reads TGTGCCAGCAGCTTAGAGATACTAGGGGGGGAGCAGTACTTC. This sequence encodes CASSLEILGGEQYF. This rearrangement joins TRBV7-2 to TRBJ2-7; D possibly uses TRBD1 or TRBD2 (6 bases each). The CDR3 has 14 residues. V was trimmed by 1 base and J by 7 bases, leaving 14 bases between them. Per germline, CDR1 SGHTA and CDR2 FQGNSA.

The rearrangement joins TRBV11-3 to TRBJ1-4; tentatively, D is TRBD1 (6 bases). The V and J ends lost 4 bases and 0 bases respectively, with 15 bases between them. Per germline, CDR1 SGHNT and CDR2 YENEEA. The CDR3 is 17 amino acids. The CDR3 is CASSSQGFVATNEKLFF. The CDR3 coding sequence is TGTGCCAGCAGCTCACAGGGATTTGTGGCAACTAATGAAAAACTGTTTTTT.

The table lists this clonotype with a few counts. CDR3 nucleotides: TGTGCCAGCAGTTACACAGGGGCCTCTGGAAACACCATATATTTT. Its protein is CASSYTGASGNTIYF. This chain uses TRBV6-6 with TRBJ1-3, with TRBD1 matching 7 bases. The CDR3 loop spans 15 amino acids. Germline CDR1 is MNHNY and CDR2 is SVGAGI (reference sequence). J was trimmed by 0 bases and V by 2 bases; bases with no gene match: 1.

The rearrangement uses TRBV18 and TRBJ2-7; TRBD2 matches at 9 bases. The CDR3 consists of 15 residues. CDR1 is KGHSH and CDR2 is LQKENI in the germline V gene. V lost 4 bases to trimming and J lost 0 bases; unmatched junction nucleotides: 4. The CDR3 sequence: CASSRLAEPSYEQYF. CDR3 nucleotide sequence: TGTGCCAGCTCACGACTAGCGGAACCCTCCTACGAGCAGTACTTC.

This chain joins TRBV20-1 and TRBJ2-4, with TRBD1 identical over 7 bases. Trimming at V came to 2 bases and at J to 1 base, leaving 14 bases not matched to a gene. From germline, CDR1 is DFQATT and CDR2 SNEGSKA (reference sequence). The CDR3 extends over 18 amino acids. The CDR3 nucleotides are TGCAGTGCTAGACTTCCCATCGTAGGGGGCGAGGCCAAAAACATTCAGTACTTC. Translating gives CSARLPIVGGEAKNIQYF.

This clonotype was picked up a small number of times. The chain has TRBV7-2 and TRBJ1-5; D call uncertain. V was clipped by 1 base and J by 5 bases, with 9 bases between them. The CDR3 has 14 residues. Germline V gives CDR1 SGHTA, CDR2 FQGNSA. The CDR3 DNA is TGTGCCAGCAGCTTAGGGCCAGAATATCAGCCCCAGCATTTT. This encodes CASSLGPEYQPQHF.

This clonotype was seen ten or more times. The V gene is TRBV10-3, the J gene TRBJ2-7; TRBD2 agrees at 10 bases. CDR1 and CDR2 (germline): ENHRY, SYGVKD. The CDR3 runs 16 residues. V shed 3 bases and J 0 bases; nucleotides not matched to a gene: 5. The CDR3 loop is CAISDSLAGVSYEQYV. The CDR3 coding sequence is TGTGCCATCAGTGACTCCCTAGCGGGGGTCTCCTACGAGCAGTACGTC.

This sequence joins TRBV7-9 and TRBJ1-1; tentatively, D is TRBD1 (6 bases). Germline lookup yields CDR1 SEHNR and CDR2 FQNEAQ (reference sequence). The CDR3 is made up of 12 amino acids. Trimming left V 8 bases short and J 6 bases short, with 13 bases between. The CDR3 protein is CASGTQGPEAFF. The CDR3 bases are TGTGCCAGCGGTACACAGGGTCCTGAAGCTTTCTTT.

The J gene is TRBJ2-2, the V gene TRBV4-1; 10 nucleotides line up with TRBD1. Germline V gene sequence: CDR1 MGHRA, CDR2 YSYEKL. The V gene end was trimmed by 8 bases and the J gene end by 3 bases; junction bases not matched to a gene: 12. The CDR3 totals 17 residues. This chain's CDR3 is CASGSLWTGGYTGELFF. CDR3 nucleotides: TGCGCCAGCGGTTCCCTTTGGACAGGGGGGTACACCGGGGAGCTGTTTTTT.

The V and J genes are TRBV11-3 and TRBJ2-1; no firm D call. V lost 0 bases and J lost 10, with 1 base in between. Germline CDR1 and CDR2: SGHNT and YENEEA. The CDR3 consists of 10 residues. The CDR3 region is CASSLEEQFF. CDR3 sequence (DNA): TGTGCCAGCAGCTTAGAGGAGCAGTTCTTC.

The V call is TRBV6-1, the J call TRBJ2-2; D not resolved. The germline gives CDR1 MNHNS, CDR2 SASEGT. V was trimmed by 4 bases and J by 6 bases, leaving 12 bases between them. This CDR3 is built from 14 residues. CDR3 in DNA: TGTGCCAGCAGTGGAACCCGTCCACCCGGGGAGCTGTTTTTT. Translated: CASSGTRPPGELFF.

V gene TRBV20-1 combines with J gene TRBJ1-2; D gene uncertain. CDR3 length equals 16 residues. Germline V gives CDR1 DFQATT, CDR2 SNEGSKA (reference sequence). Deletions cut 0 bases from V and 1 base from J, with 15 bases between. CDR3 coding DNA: TGCAGTGCTAGAGATATTCAACGGATGGGTAACTATGGCTACACCTTC. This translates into CSARDIQRMGNYGYTF.

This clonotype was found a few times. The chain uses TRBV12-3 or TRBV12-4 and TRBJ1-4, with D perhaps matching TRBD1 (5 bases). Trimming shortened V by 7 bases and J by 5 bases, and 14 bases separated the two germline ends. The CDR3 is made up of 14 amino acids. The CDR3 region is CASNQGTENEKLFF. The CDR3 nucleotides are TGTGCCAGCAACCAAGGGACGGAGAATGAAAAACTGTTTTTT.

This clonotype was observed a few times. Here the CDR3 reads CASSPGAGAFF. The CDR3 DNA reads TGTGCCAGCAGCCCCGGGGCTGGCGCTTTCTTT. The chain has TRBV11-2 and TRBJ1-1, with D possibly matching TRBD1 (5 bases). This CDR3 spans 11 amino acids. Trimming took 5 bases from V and 11 from J, leaving 12 bases between them. CDR1 is SGHAT, CDR2 FQNNGV, per germline.

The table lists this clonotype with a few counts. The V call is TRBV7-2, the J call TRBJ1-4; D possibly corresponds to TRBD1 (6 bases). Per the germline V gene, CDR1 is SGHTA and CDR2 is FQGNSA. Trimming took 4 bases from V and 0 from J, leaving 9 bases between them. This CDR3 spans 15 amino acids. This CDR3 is CASSYSGATNEKLFF. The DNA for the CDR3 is TGTGCCAGCAGCTACTCAGGGGCAACTAATGAAAAACTGTTTTTT.

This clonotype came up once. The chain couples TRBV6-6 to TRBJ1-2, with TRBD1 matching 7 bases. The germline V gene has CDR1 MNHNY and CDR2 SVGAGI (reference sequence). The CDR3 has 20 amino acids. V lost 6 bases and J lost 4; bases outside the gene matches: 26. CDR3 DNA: TGTGCCAGCAGGCGCGACAGGGTTGGGAGACAATTCTCGGCCTTCTATGGCTACACCTTC. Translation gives CASRRDRVGRQFSAFYGYTF.

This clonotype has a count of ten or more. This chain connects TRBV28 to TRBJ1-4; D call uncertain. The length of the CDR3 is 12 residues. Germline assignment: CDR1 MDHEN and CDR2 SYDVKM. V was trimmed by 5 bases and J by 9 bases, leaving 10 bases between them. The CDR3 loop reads CASSMGGKKLFF. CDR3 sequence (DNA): TGTGCCAGCAGTATGGGCGGTAAAAAACTGTTTTTT.

The CDR3 loop reads CASSLAGGDEQYV. As DNA, the CDR3 is TGTGCCAGCAGCTTGGCCGGAGGGGACGAGCAGTACGTC. The gene calls are TRBV5-4 and TRBJ2-7; tentatively, D is TRBD2 (6 bases). The germline V gene has CDR1 SGHNT and CDR2 YYREEE (reference sequence). Deletions cut 0 bases from V and 5 bases from J, with 9 bases between. The length of the CDR3 is 13 residues.

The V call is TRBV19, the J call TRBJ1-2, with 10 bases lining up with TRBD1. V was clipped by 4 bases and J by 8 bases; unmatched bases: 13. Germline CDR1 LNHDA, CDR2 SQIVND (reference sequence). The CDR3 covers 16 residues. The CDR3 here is CASSTLGTGTGEGYTF. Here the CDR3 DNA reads TGTGCCAGTAGTACTCTGGGGACCGGGACAGGGGAAGGCTACACCTTC. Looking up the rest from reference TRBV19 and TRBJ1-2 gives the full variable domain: DGGITQSPKYLFRKEGQNVTLSCEQNLNHDAMYWYRQDPGQGLRLIYYSQIVNDFQKGDIAEGYSVSREKKESFPLTVTSAQKNPTAFYLCASSTLGTGTGEGYTFGSGTRLTVV.

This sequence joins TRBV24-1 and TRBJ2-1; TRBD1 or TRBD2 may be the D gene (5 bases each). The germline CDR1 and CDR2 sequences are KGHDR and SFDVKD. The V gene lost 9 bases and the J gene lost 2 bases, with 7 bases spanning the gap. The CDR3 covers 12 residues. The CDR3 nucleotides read TGTGCCACCGGGACCGCCTACAATGAGCAGTTCTTC. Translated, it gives CATGTAYNEQFF.

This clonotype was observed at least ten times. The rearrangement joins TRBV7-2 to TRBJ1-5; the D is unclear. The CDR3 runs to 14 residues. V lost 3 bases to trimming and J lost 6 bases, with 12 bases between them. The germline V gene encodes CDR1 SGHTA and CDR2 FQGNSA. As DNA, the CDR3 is TGTGCCAGCAGCTTTCTCATGACTGGTCAGCCCCAGCATTTT. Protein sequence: CASSFLMTGQPQHF.

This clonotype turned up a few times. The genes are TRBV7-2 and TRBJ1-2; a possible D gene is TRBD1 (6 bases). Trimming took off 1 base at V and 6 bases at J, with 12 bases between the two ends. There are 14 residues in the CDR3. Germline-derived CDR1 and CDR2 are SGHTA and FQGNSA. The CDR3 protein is CASSLVPQGNGYTF. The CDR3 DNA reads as TGTGCCAGCAGCTTAGTTCCACAGGGAAATGGCTACACCTTC.

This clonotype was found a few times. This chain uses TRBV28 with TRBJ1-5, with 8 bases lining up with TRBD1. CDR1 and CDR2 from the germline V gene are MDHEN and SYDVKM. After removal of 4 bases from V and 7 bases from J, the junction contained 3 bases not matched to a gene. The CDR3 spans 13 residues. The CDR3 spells CASSSGGRQPQHF. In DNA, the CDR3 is TGTGCCAGCAGTTCAGGGGGCCGGCAGCCCCAGCATTTT.

In DNA form, the CDR3 reads TGTGCCAGCAGTGGACGGGGTAGGACATTCAACATTCAGTACTTC. It codes for CASSGRGRTFNIQYF. The V call is TRBV6-8, the J call TRBJ2-4, with D perhaps assigned TRBD1 or TRBD2 (5 bases each). This CDR3 is built from 15 residues. V was clipped by 5 bases and J by 7 bases, with 18 bases between them. From germline, CDR1 is MNHGY and CDR2 SAAAGT.

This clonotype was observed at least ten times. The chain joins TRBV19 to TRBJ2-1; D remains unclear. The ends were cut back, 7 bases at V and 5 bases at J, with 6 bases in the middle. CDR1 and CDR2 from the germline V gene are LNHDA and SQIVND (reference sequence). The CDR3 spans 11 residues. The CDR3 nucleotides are TGTGCCAGTACCGCAAACAATGAGCAGTTCTTC. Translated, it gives CASTANNEQFF. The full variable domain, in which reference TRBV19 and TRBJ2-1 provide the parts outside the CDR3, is DGGITQSPKYLFRKEGQNVTLSCEQNLNHDAMYWYRQDPGQGLRLIYYSQIVNDFQKGDIAEGYSVSREKKESFPLTVTSAQKNPTAFYLCASTANNEQFFGPGTRLTVL.

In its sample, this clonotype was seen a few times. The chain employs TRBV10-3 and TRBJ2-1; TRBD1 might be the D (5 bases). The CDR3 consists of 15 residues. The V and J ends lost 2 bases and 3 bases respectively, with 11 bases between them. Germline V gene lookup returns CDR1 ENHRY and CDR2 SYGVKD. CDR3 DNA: TGTGCCATCAGTGAGCGGCAGGGAAACTACAATGAGCAGTTCTTC. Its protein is CAISERQGNYNEQFF.

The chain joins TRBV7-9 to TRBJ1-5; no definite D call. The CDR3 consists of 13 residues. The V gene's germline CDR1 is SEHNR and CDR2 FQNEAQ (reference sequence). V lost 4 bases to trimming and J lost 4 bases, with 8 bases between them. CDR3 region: CASSSHVNQPQHF. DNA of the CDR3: TGTGCCAGCAGCTCCCATGTGAATCAGCCCCAGCATTTT.

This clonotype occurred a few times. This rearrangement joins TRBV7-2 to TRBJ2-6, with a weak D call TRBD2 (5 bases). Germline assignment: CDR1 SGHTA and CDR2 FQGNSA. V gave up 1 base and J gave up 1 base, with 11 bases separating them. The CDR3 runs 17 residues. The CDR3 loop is CASSLEGLVSGANVLTF. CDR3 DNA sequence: TGTGCCAGCAGCTTAGAAGGACTTGTTTCTGGGGCCAACGTCCTGACTTTC.

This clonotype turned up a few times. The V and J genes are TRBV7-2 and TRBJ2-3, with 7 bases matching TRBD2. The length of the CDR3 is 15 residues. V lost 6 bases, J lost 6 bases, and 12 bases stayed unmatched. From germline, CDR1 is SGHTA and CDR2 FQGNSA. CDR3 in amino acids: CASSLGTTVRDTQYF. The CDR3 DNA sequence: TGTGCCAGCAGTCTCGGGACTACTGTCAGGGATACGCAGTATTTT.